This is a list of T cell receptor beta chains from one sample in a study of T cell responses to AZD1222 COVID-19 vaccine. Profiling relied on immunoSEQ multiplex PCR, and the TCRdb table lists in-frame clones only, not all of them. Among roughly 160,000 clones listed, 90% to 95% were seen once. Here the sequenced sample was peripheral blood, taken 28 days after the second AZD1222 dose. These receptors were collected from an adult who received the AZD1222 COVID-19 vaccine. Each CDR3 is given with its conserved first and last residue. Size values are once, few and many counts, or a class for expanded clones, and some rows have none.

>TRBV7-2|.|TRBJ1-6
CASSLPDSPNSPLHF
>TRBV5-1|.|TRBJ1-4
CASSDGPNEKLFF
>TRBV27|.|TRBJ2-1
CASSASTSGGQFF
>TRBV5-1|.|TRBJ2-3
CASSPLWTSGRADTQYF
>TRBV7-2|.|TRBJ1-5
CASSFHGGNQPQHF
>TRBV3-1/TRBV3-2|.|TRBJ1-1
CASSRWTGGFGTEAFF
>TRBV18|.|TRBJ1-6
CASSLSRGSDSPLHF
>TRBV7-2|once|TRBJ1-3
CASSPATGLSSGNTIYF
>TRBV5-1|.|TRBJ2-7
CASSLGGTYEQYF
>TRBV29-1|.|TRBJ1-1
CSVAPREGNTEAFF
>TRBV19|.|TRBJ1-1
CASSIDNPGAAFF
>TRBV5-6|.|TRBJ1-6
CASSDGSSYNSPLHF
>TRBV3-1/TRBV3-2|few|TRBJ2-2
CASSPRQLTNTGELFF
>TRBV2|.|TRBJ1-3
CATRDRVGNTIYF
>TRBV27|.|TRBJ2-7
CASSLSGLAGDYEQYF
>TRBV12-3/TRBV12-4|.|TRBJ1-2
CASSWTDYGYTF
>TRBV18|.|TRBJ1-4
CASSPDSGNEKLFF
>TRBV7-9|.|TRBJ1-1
CASSLLGRTGATEAFF
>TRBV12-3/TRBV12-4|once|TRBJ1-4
CASSKGQTLFF
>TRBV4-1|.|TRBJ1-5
CASSQGNQPQHF
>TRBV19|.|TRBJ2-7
CASSIEASYEQYF
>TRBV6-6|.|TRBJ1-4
CATADRPNEKLFF
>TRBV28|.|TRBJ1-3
CASSLEQGGRNTIYF
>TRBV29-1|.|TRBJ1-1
CSVESRLGQGIYWNTEAFF
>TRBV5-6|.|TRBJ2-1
CASSLPYRRARFNEQFF
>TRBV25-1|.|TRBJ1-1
CASSEDRDTEAFF
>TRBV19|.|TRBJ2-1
CASSRAGSSYNEQFF
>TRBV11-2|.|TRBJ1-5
CASSLAGGNQPQHF
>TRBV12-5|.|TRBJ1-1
CASELLEGNTEAFF
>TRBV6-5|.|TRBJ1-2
CASSNRRQAYTF
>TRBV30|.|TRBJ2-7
CAWRRDRGAGEQYF
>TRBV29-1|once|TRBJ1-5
CSVAQQGGQPQHF
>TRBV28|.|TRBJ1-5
CASRGVHSNQPQHF
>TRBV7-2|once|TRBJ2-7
CASSLERVYEQYF
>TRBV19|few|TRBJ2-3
CASSDLTSGNTDTQYF
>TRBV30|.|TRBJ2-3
CAWSPSGGPTDTQYF
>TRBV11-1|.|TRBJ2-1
CASSSSTSGGYNEQFF
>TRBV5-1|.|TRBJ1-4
CASSLAGKPNEKLFF
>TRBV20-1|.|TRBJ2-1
CSATWNGQFF
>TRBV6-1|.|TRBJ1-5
CASSERGGQPQHF
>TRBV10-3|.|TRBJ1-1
CATGSAGNTEAFF
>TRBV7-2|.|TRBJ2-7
CASSLAGTAFKEQYF
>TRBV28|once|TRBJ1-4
CASSDQRATNEKLFF
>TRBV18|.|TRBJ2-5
CASSRAGVIGETQYF
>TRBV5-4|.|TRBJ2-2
CASSPPGELFF
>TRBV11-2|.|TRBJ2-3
CASSLVGLADYTDTQYF
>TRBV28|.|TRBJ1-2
CASSRGRGTGAFGGYTF
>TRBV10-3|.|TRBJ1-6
CAISDPGRHNSPLHF
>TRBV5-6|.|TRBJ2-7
CASSSMTGAYEQYF
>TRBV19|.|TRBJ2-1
CASSIFYGTGNNEQFF